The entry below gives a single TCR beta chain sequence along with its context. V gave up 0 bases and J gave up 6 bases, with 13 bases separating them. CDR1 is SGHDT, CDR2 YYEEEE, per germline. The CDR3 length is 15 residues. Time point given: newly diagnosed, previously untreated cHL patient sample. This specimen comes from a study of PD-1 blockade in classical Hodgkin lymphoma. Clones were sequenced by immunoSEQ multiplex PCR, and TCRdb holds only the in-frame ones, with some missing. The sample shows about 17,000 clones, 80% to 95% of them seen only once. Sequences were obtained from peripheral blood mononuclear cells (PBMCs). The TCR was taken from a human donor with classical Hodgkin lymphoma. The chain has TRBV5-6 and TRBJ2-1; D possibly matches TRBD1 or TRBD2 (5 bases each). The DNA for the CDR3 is TGTGCCAGCAGCTTGGAGTACGGTGGGGGCAATGAGCAGTTCTTC. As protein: CASSLEYGGGNEQFF.